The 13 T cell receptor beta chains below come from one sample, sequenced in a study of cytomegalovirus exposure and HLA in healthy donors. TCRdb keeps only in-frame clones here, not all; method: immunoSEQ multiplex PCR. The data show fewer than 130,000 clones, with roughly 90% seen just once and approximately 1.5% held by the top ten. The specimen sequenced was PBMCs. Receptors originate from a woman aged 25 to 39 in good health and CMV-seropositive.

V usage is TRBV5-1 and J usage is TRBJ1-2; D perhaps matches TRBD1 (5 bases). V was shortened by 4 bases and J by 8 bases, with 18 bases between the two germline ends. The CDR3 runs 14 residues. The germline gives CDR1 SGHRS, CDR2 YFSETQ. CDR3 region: CASSGRQSAEGYTF. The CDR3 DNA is TGCGCCAGCAGCGGTCGACAGTCAGCTGAAGGCTACACCTTC.

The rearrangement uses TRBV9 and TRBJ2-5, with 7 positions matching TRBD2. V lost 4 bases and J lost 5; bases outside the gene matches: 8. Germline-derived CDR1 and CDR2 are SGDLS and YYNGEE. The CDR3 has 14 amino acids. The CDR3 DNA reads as TGTGCCAGCAGCACTGGGGGGGGTCGGGAGACCCAGTACTTC. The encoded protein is CASSTGGGRETQYF.

The CDR3 here is CASSLVPSGVNTGELFF. CDR3 DNA sequence: TGTGCCAGCAGCTTAGTTCCTAGCGGGGTTAACACCGGGGAGCTGTTTTTT. The rearrangement uses TRBV11-2 and TRBJ2-2, with 9 positions matching TRBD2. CDR3 length: 17 residues. The germline gives CDR1 SGHAT, CDR2 FQNNGV. V lost 1 base and J lost 2; bases outside the gene matches: 5.

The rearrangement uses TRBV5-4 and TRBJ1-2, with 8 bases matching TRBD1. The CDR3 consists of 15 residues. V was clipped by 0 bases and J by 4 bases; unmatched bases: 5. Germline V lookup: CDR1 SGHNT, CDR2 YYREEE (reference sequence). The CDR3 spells CASSLGSGGLYGYTF. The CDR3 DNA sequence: TGTGCCAGCAGCTTGGGGTCAGGGGGCCTCTATGGCTACACCTTC. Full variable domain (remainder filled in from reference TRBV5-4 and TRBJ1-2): ETGVTQSPTHLIKTRGQQVTLRCSSQSGHNTVSWYQQALGQGPQFIFQYYREEENGRGNFPPRFSGLQFPNYSSELNVNALELDDSALYLCASSLGSGGLYGYTFGSGTRLTVV.

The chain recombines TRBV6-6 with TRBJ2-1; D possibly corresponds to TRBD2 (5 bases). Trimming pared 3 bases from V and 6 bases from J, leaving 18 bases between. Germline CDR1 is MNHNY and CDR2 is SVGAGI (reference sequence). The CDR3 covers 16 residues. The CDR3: CASSYFAGNTPNEQFF. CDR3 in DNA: TGTGCCAGCAGTTATTTTGCGGGCAACACCCCCAATGAGCAGTTCTTC.

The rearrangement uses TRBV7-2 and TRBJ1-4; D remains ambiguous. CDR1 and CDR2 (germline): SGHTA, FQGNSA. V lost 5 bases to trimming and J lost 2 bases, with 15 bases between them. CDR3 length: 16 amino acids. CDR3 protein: CASSLPYSSTNEKLFF. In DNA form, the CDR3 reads TGTGCCAGCAGCCTCCCATACTCTTCCACTAATGAAAAACTGTTTTTT.

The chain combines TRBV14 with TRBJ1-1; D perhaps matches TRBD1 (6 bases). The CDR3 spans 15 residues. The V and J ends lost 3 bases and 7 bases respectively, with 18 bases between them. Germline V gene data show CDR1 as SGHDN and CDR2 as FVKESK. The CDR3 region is CASSHLSRGHGEAFF. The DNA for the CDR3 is TGTGCCAGCAGCCACCTCTCCCGGGGACACGGTGAAGCTTTCTTT.

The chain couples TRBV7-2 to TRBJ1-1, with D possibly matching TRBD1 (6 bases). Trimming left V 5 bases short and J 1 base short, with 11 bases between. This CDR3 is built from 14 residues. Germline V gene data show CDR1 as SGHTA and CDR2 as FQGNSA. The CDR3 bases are TGTGCCAGCAGCCCAGGGGCAGCGAACACTGAAGCTTTCTTT. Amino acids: CASSPGAANTEAFF.

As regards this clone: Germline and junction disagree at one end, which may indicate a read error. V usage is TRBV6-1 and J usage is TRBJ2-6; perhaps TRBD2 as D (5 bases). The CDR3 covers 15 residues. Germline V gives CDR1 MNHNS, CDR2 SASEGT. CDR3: CASSEGGSGTNVLTF. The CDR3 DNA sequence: TGTGCCAGCAGTGAAGGAGGGAGTGGGACCAACGTCCTGACTTTC.

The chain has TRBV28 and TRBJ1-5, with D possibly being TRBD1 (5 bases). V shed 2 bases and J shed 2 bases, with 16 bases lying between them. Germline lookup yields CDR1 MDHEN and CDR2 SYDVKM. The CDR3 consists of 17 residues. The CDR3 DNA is TGTGCCAGCAGTTTACCCCCGAGGAGGGGAGGCAATCAGCCCCAGCATTTT. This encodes CASSLPPRRGGNQPQHF. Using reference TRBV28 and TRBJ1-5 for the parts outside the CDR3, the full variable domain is DVKVTQSSRYLVKRTGEKVFLECVQDMDHENMFWYRQDPGLGLRLIYFSYDVKMKEKGDIPEGYSVSREKKERFSLILESASTNQTSMYLCASSLPPRRGGNQPQHFGDGTRLSIL.

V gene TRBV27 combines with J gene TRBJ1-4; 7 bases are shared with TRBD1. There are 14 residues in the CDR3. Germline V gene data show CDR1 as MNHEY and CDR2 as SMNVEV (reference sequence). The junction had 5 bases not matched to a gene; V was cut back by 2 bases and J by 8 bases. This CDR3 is CASSLNRGDEKLFF. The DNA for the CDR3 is TGTGCCAGCAGTTTAAACAGGGGCGACGAAAAACTGTTTTTT.

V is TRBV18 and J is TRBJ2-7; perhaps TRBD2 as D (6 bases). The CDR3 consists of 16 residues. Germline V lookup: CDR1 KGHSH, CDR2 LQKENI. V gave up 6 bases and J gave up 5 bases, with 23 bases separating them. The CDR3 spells CASSPIPGLEGNEQYF. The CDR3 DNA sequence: TGTGCCAGCTCGCCTATCCCGGGTTTGGAGGGCAACGAGCAGTACTTC.

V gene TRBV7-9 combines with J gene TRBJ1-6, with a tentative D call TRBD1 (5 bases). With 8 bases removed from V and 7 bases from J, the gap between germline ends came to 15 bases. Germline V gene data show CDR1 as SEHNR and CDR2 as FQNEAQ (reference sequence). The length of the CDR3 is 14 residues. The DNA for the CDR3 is TGTGCCAGCCAGGCGGGGGGTGGAAATTCACCCCTCCACTTT. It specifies CASQAGGGNSPLHF.